Listed here are 15 T cell receptor beta chains from one sample, sequenced in a study of shared T cell receptors in the human thymus. Sequencing used immunoSEQ multiplex PCR; TCRdb keeps in-frame clones, though not all of them. This table has hundreds of thousands of clones, over 75% appearing once. These same records also appear under a second study, on human thymus T cells.

Sequenced: thymocytes. These receptors all stem from a boy younger than two with a congenital heart defect.

The chain employs TRBV7-2 and TRBJ2-5; 11 positions agree with TRBD2. The CDR3 covers 18 residues. Germline V CDR1 and CDR2: SGHTA, FQGNSA. V was pared by 5 bases and J by 5 bases, with 16 bases of the junction left unmatched. CDR3 sequence: CASSVNTPTSGSGETQYF. CDR3 nucleotide sequence: TGTGCCAGCAGCGTTAATACCCCAACTAGCGGGAGCGGGGAGACCCAGTACTTC.

V usage is TRBV29-1 and J usage is TRBJ1-2; tentatively, D is TRBD1 (6 bases). The CDR3 loop spans 14 amino acids. Per the germline V gene, CDR1 is SQVTM and CDR2 is ANQGSEA. V lost 5 bases to trimming and J lost 5 bases, with 18 bases between them. In nucleotides, the CDR3 is TGCAGCGTTTACAGCGGGGGCCGACCTTATGGCTACACCTTC. Its translation: CSVYSGGRPYGYTF.

The CDR3 here is CASSSGGAGSYEQYF. CDR3 in DNA: TGTGCCAGCAGCTCGGGGGGAGCGGGTTCCTACGAGCAGTACTTC. J is TRBJ2-7 and V is TRBV5-4, with 7 nucleotides matching TRBD2. CDR1 and CDR2 (germline): SGHNT, YYREEE (reference sequence). This CDR3 contains 15 residues. V was pared by 3 bases and J by 1 base, with 7 bases of the junction left unmatched.

V gene TRBV27 combines with J gene TRBJ1-5; D possibly corresponds to TRBD1 (5 bases). CDR1 and CDR2 from the germline V gene are MNHEY and SMNVEV (reference sequence). The CDR3 runs to 16 residues. Trimming left V 5 bases short and J 1 base short, with 15 bases between. CDR3 sequence reads: CASSPLGDMSNQPQHF. DNA for the CDR3: TGTGCCAGCAGTCCTTTAGGGGATATGAGCAATCAGCCCCAGCATTTT.

This chain joins TRBV5-6 and TRBJ2-1; 9 bases line up with TRBD2. V lost 4 bases, J lost 6 bases, and 11 bases stayed unmatched. This CDR3 has 16 residues. From germline, CDR1 is SGHDT and CDR2 YYEEEE. CDR3 sequence (DNA): TGTGCCAGCAGCCGGCGTGTTAGCGGGAGTTCCAATGAGCAGTTCTTC. Its protein is CASSRRVSGSSNEQFF.

This clone was picked up one time. V gene TRBV28 combines with J gene TRBJ2-3, with 15 bases aligning to TRBD2. CDR1 and CDR2 from the germline V gene are MDHEN and SYDVKM. The junction had 6 bases not matched to a gene; V was cut back by 6 bases and J by 5 bases. The CDR3 runs 16 residues. CDR3: CASSQRTSGREDTQYF. The CDR3 region has the DNA TGTGCCAGCAGCCAGAGGACTAGCGGGAGGGAAGATACGCAGTATTTT.

The chain couples TRBV9 to TRBJ2-5; TRBD2 matches 14 bases. The germline gives CDR1 SGDLS, CDR2 YYNGEE. The CDR3 has 20 residues. The junction had 17 bases not matched to a gene; V was cut back by 6 bases and J by 1 base. CDR3 residues: CASNLRGTSGRGAPQETQYF. CDR3 in DNA: TGTGCCAGCAACCTACGGGGGACTAGCGGGAGAGGCGCTCCCCAAGAGACCCAGTACTTC.

The chain has TRBV6-1 and TRBJ1-5; D remains unclear. The V gene lost 4 bases and the J gene lost 9 bases, with 13 bases spanning the gap. CDR1 is MNHNS, CDR2 SASEGT, per germline. CDR3 length: 13 residues. The CDR3: CASSATGVGPQHF. The CDR3 bases are TGTGCCAGCAGTGCGACGGGAGTGGGGCCCCAGCATTTT.

The chain is built from TRBV4-3 and TRBJ2-1; D perhaps matches TRBD2 (5 bases). Per the germline V gene, CDR1 is LGHNA and CDR2 is YSLEER. Trimming shortened V by 0 bases and J by 7 bases, and 25 bases separated the two germline ends. The CDR3 runs 19 residues. CDR3 in amino acids: CASSQDRSKVGVASNEQFF. In DNA form, the CDR3 reads TGCGCCAGCAGCCAAGATCGGTCCAAGGTCGGGGTAGCCTCTAATGAGCAGTTCTTC.

In this sample, this clone turned up a few times. The chain is built from TRBV5-8 and TRBJ1-4; D may be TRBD1 (6 bases). V lost 4 bases, J lost 0 bases, and 16 bases lay in between. Germline V gene data show CDR1 as SGHTS and CDR2 as YDEGEE. This CDR3 contains 17 residues. The CDR3 loop is CASSPGPRTATNEKLFF. In DNA, the CDR3 is TGTGCCAGCAGCCCGGGCCCCCGGACAGCAACTAATGAAAAACTGTTTTTT.

This clone has just one count. The chain recombines TRBV5-4 with TRBJ2-2; TRBD1 matches at 7 bases. CDR1 SGHNT and CDR2 YYREEE come from the germline V gene (reference sequence). This CDR3 has 16 residues. After removal of 1 base from V and 6 bases from J, the junction contained 9 bases not matched to a gene. The CDR3 protein is CASSLNPPDRAGELFF. The CDR3 DNA reads TGTGCCAGCAGCTTGAACCCGCCTGACAGGGCCGGGGAGCTGTTTTTT. Filled out from reference TRBV5-4 and TRBJ2-2, the complete variable domain reads ETGVTQSPTHLIKTRGQQVTLRCSSQSGHNTVSWYQQALGQGPQFIFQYYREEENGRGNFPPRFSGLQFPNYSSELNVNALELDDSALYLCASSLNPPDRAGELFFGEGSRLTVL.

The CDR3 DNA follows: TGTGCCAGCTCACTTCAGGACAGGGGCGCCGGGGAGCTGTTTTTT. Translation: CASSLQDRGAGELFF. V usage is TRBV18 and J usage is TRBJ2-2; 9 positions agree with TRBD1. The CDR3 loop spans 15 amino acids. Per germline, CDR1 KGHSH and CDR2 LQKENI. The J segment lost 6 bases and the V segment lost 4 bases, leaving 6 bases of the junction unmatched.

The CDR3 DNA reads as TGTGCCACTCTACCCGCCCGGGGGAACGGGGCTGAAGCTTTCTTT. Protein: CATLPARGNGAEAFF. The V and J genes are TRBV19 and TRBJ1-1; tentative D call: TRBD1 (5 bases). Germline CDR1 reads LNHDA; CDR2 reads SQIVND (reference sequence). The V and J ends lost 10 bases and 6 bases respectively, with 24 bases between them. There are 15 residues in the CDR3.

The chain carries TRBV2 and TRBJ1-4; D is unclear. Trimming pared 4 bases from V and 6 bases from J, leaving 21 bases between. Germline values: CDR1 SNHLY, CDR2 FYNNEI. CDR3 length: 17 amino acids. CDR3 bases: TGTGCCAGCAGTGTAGTCGGTGAGGGCCCAGTTGATGAAAAACTGTTTTTT. It encodes CASSVVGEGPVDEKLFF.

For the CDR3, the DNA is TGTGCCAGCAGTGGCCGGGACATCAACGAGCAGTACTTC. This encodes CASSGRDINEQYF. The chain carries TRBV25-1 and TRBJ2-7; D perhaps matches TRBD1 (6 bases). The CDR3 has 13 amino acids. Germline V gives CDR1 MGHDK, CDR2 SYGVNS. V was cut by 4 bases and J by 5 bases, with 12 bases left in between.